These 22 T cell receptor beta chains were sequenced from one sample in a study of spatial heterogeneity in lung cancer. TCRdb independently ran MiXCR on the 5' RACE reads; one entry per CDR3 protein. This table has 95,000 to 130,000 distinct CDR3 sequences, 9% to 15% appearing once. Time point here: blood at routine non-recurrence follow-up after resection. Whole RNA came from tumor, nontumor lung or frozen PBMC and was sequenced without being sorted. The source material was PBMCs, sampled at follow-up. Receptor source: a male donor with early-stage non-small cell lung cancer.

This rearrangement joins TRBV25-1 to TRBJ2-1; 9 bases match TRBD1. Germline CDR1 reads MGHDK; CDR2 reads SYGVNS. Trimming at V came to 6 bases and at J to 2 bases, leaving 2 bases not matched to a gene. This CDR3 comprises 14 residues. Here the CDR3 reads CASRRTGAYNEQFF. Written as DNA, the CDR3 is TGTGCCAGCAGGCGGACAGGGGCCTACAATGAGCAGTTCTTC.

This clonotype was seen a handful of times. The rearrangement links TRBV3-1 to TRBJ2-3; 8 bases match TRBD2. The CDR3 runs to 14 residues. Germline V gives CDR1 LGHDT, CDR2 YNNKEL (reference sequence). Trimming cost V 5 bases and J 4 bases; bases outside gene matches: 5. DNA of the CDR3: TGTGCCAGCAGCAGGACTAGCCCCGCAGATACGCAGTATTTT. Translated, it gives CASSRTSPADTQYF.

In its sample, this clonotype was seen a few times. The rearrangement links TRBV25-1 to TRBJ1-3; no clear D. The CDR3 has 17 amino acids. Trimming removed 1 base at V and 0 bases at J, with 13 bases between. In germline, CDR1 is MGHDK, CDR2 SYGVNS. The DNA of the CDR3 is TGTGCCAGCAGTGAATCAAAAGGCATCGGCTCTGGAAACACCATATATTTT. This encodes CASSESKGIGSGNTIYF.

This clonotype came up many times. This rearrangement joins TRBV18 to TRBJ1-2; D ambiguous. The V gene's germline CDR1 is KGHSH and CDR2 LQKENI. The length of the CDR3 is 14 residues. The ends were cut back, 6 bases at V and 1 base at J, with 12 bases in the middle. CDR3 in DNA: TGTGCCAGCTCCCGCGCCGCGAATAACTATGGCTACACCTTC. This gives the protein CASSRAANNYGYTF. The full variable domain, with the rest looked up from reference TRBV18 and TRBJ1-2, is NAGVMQNPRHLVRRRGQEARLRCSPMKGHSHVYWYRQLPEEGLKFMVYLQKENIIDESGMPKERFSAEFPKEGPSILRIQQVVRGDSAAYFCASSRAANNYGYTFGSGTRLTVV.

V and J are TRBV5-1 and TRBJ2-1; either TRBD1 or TRBD2 may fit D (5 bases each). The CDR3 has 12 residues. V was trimmed by 7 bases and J by 8 bases, leaving 13 bases between them. Germline V gene data show CDR1 as SGHRS and CDR2 as YFSETQ. CDR3 DNA sequence: TGCGCCAGCGCCCAGGGAGCCGATGAGCAGTTCTTC. Encoded protein: CASAQGADEQFF.

This clonotype was detected a few times. The genes are TRBV5-1 and TRBJ2-3, with 10 bases fitting TRBD2. In germline, CDR1 is SGHRS, CDR2 YFSETQ. V lost 0 bases, J lost 4 bases, and 2 bases stayed unmatched. This CDR3 has 15 amino acids. CDR3 sequence (DNA): TGCGCCAGCAGCTTGGCCGGGACTAGCGCAGATACGCAGTATTTT. It specifies CASSLAGTSADTQYF.

This clonotype was picked up a small number of times. The chain recombines TRBV4-1 with TRBJ2-1; D may match TRBD1 or TRBD2 (5 bases each). Trimming left V 0 bases short and J 2 bases short, with 17 bases between. The germline V gene has CDR1 MGHRA and CDR2 YSYEKL. The CDR3 spans 18 residues. The CDR3 nucleotides read TGCGCCAGCAGCCAAGATCGGGGCGGCAGGGTTACCTACAATGAGCAGTTCTTC. Translation: CASSQDRGGRVTYNEQFF.

The table lists this clonotype with a few counts. The V gene is TRBV10-2, the J gene TRBJ1-2; D perhaps matches TRBD1 (5 bases). Germline loops: CDR1 WSHSY, CDR2 SAAADI. The length of the CDR3 is 13 residues. V dropped 4 bases and J dropped 2 bases, with 8 bases sitting between them. The CDR3 DNA sequence: TGCGCCAGCAGTGCTTGGGGGAACTATGGCTACACCTTC. Translation: CASSAWGNYGYTF.

This clonotype was seen at least ten times. The V call is TRBV7-2, the J call TRBJ2-7, with TRBD1 matching 7 bases. Germline assignment: CDR1 SGHTA and CDR2 FQGNSA. V lost 5 bases, J lost 4 bases, and 5 bases stayed unmatched. This CDR3 is built from 13 residues. CDR3 sequence reads: CASSTGAQYEQYF. The CDR3 DNA reads as TGTGCCAGCAGCACAGGGGCCCAATACGAGCAGTACTTC.

This clonotype was detected a few times. The chain employs TRBV30 and TRBJ1-1, with D perhaps TRBD1 (5 bases). Looked up from germline, CDR1 is GTSNPN and CDR2 is SVGIG (reference sequence). This CDR3 is built from 13 residues. Trimming took off 4 bases at V and 0 bases at J, with 9 bases between the two ends. CDR3 amino acids: CAWKGLLNTEAFF. CDR3 DNA: TGTGCCTGGAAGGGGCTCTTGAACACTGAAGCTTTCTTT.

This chain uses TRBV28 with TRBJ2-3, with D maybe TRBD1 (6 bases). Trimming took 7 bases from V and 2 from J, leaving 16 bases between them. The CDR3 consists of 15 residues. Germline CDR1 and CDR2: MDHEN and SYDVKM. Here the CDR3 DNA reads TGTGCCAGCAAACCGGGACATTTGCACACAGATACGCAGTATTTT. This gives the protein CASKPGHLHTDTQYF.

The V call is TRBV7-9, the J call TRBJ2-5; 8 bases map to TRBD2. Per germline, CDR1 SEHNR and CDR2 FQNEAQ (reference sequence). This CDR3 contains 16 residues. J was trimmed by 4 bases and V by 3 bases; bases with no gene match: 10. CDR3: CASSLGLGNIVETQYF. CDR3 DNA sequence: TGTGCCAGCAGCTTGGGACTAGGGAATATCGTAGAGACCCAGTACTTC.

This clonotype was found a few times. A junction boundary mismatches the germline segment, possibly from a read error. J is TRBJ2-3 and V is TRBV5-1; unclear D gene. Germline CDR1 is SGHRS and CDR2 is YFSETQ. This CDR3 has 12 residues. The CDR3 sequence is CASRLVADTQYF. The CDR3 DNA is TGCGCCAGCAGGTTGGTTGCAGATACGCAGTATTTT.

This chain links TRBV3-1 with TRBJ1-5; D is perhaps TRBD1 (6 bases). The V gene's germline CDR1 is LGHDT and CDR2 YNNKEL (reference sequence). V lost 0 bases and J lost 9, with 15 bases in between. CDR3 size: 15 residues. The CDR3 DNA reads TGTGCCAGCAGCCAAGATATGGGGGCTGGTTCGCCCCAGCATTTT. Translated: CASSQDMGAGSPQHF. The full variable domain, its missing parts supplied by reference TRBV3-1 and TRBJ1-5, is DTAVSQTPKYLVTQMGNDKSIKCEQNLGHDTMYWYKQDSKKFLKIMFSYNNKELIINETVPNRFSPKSPDKAHLNLHINSLELGDSAVYFCASSQDMGAGSPQHFGDGTRLSIL.

This clonotype was found many times. The chain couples TRBV6-5 to TRBJ2-7; a possible D gene is TRBD2 (6 bases). Germline values: CDR1 MNHEY, CDR2 SVGAGI. The CDR3 runs 14 residues. V was trimmed by 7 bases and J by 0 bases, leaving 13 bases between them. In DNA, the CDR3 is TGTGCCAGCACGGTGCTGGGGGGCTCCTACGAGCAGTACTTC. It is translated as CASTVLGGSYEQYF.

This rearrangement joins TRBV12-3 or TRBV12-4 to TRBJ2-5, with 9 bases that match TRBD2. CDR3 length equals 16 residues. Unmatched junction bases numbered 8, after V lost 3 bases and J lost 3 bases. The CDR3 region is CASSLRGGLTKETQYF. The CDR3 DNA reads as TGTGCCAGCAGTTTGCGGGGGGGCCTTACTAAAGAGACCCAGTACTTC.

This clonotype has at least ten counts. The chain is built from TRBV11-1 and TRBJ2-5; no definite D call. V was trimmed by 7 bases and J by 6 bases, leaving 9 bases between them. Germline V lookup: CDR1 SGHAT, CDR2 FQDESV (reference sequence). The CDR3 is made up of 11 amino acids. This chain's CDR3 is CASTGSKTQYF. The DNA of the CDR3 is TGTGCCAGCACCGGATCTAAGACCCAGTACTTC. Drawing the rest from reference TRBV11-1 and TRBJ2-5, the complete variable domain is EAEVAQSPRYKITEKSQAVAFWCDPISGHATLYWYRQILGQGPELLVQFQDESVVDDSQLPKDRFSAERLKGVDSTLKIQPAELGDSAMYLCASTGSKTQYFGPGTRLLVL.

The chain carries TRBV24-1 and TRBJ1-2; D unresolved. The CDR3 is made up of 14 amino acids. V lost 2 bases, J lost 2 bases, and 8 bases lay in between. CDR1 and CDR2 from the germline V gene are KGHDR and SFDVKD. The CDR3 spells CATSDYRKNYGYTF. CDR3 DNA sequence: TGTGCCACCAGTGATTATCGGAAAAACTATGGCTACACCTTC.

This clonotype was observed many times. The V gene is TRBV29-1, the J gene TRBJ1-1, with D uncertain. Germline V gene sequence: CDR1 SQVTM, CDR2 ANQGSEA. This CDR3 has 12 residues. Between the trimmed V and J ends, which lost 4 bases and 3 bases, there was a span of 9 bases. The CDR3 region is CSVGFGDTEAFF. Here the CDR3 DNA reads TGCAGCGTTGGGTTCGGGGACACTGAAGCTTTCTTT.

The J gene is TRBJ2-1, the V gene TRBV5-1; D could derive from TRBD1 or TRBD2 (6 bases each). The CDR3 runs 17 residues. V lost 1 base and J lost 2, with 16 bases in between. Looked up from germline, CDR1 is SGHRS and CDR2 is YFSETQ. The CDR3 reads CASSLSSGGLPYNEQFF. The CDR3 DNA reads TGCGCCAGCAGCTTGAGTTCTGGGGGGCTTCCCTACAATGAGCAGTTCTTC.

The rearrangement uses TRBV20-1 and TRBJ2-7, with 8 bases lining up with TRBD2. J lost 2 bases, V lost 5 bases, and 5 bases had no gene match. CDR1 and CDR2 (germline): DFQATT, SNEGSKA (reference sequence). This CDR3 is built from 13 residues. CDR3 sequence reads: CSARGGDAYEQYF. CDR3 in DNA: TGCAGTGCTCGGGGGGGGGACGCCTACGAGCAGTACTTC.

This clonotype was seen more than once but under ten times. The rearrangement uses TRBV5-1 and TRBJ2-1; 9 nucleotides match TRBD1. The V segment lost 3 bases and the J segment 6 bases; nucleotides outside the gene matches: 4. The germline CDR1 and CDR2 sequences are SGHRS and YFSETQ. CDR3 length: 14 amino acids. This CDR3 reads CASSSTGGSNEQFF. The DNA for the CDR3 is TGCGCCAGCAGCTCGACAGGGGGGAGCAATGAGCAGTTCTTC.